This passage covers 24 T cell receptor beta chains from one sample sequenced in a study of T cell clonality in common variable immunodeficiency. The method was immunoSEQ multiplex PCR; TCRdb's version includes in-frame clones alone and lacks a portion of them. The table lists around 57,000 clones, no singletons, with around 3.2% in the top ten. The sequencing sample was made of peripheral blood mononuclear cells. All receptors come from a person aged 18 to 75 in good health.

This clone showed up many times. The read halts 3 residues ahead of the CDR3 end, with the missing end drawn from the germline J gene. J is TRBJ1-5 and V is TRBV7-2; possible D gene TRBD1, 5 bases. The ends were cut back, 4 bases at V and 8 bases at J, with 18 bases in the middle. Germline CDR1 is SGHTA and CDR2 is FQGNSA. The CDR3 has 15 residues. This CDR3 reads CASSSTGLSNEPQHF. The part of the CDR3 DNA that was read is TGTGCCAGCAGCTCGACGGGACTCTCGAATGAGCCC.

This clone has ten or more counts. The read ends 3 residues shy of where the CDR3 ends; the end is completed using the germline J gene. V gene TRBV7-8 combines with J gene TRBJ1-1, with a weak D call TRBD1 (5 bases). This CDR3 spans 14 amino acids. The germline V gene encodes CDR1 SGHVS and CDR2 FQNEAQ. V was pared by 0 bases and J by 7 bases, with 12 bases between. The CDR3 loop reads CASSLAPGDDEAFF. Incomplete CDR3 DNA: TGTGCCAGCAGCTTAGCACCGGGGGATGATGAA.

Ten or more counts support this clone. From the germline J gene comes the end of the CDR3, since the read stops 3 residues before it. The gene calls are TRBV29-1 and TRBJ1-2; 12 positions agree with TRBD1. The CDR3 totals 14 residues. Germline V gives CDR1 SQVTM, CDR2 ANQGSEA. The CDR3 DNA, read in part, is TGCAGCGTTGATTCGGGACAGGGGGCAAGGGGC. This codes for CSVDSGQGARG. The CDR3 as a whole reads CSVDSGQGARGYTF. Looking up the rest from reference TRBV29-1 and TRBJ1-2 gives the full variable domain: SAVISQKPSRDICQRGTSLTIQCQVDSQVTMMFWYRQQPGQSLTLIATANQGSEATYESGFVIDKFPISRPNLTFSTLTVSNMSPEDSSIYLCSVDSGQGARGYTFGSGTRLTVV.

This clone was seen a handful of times. The DNA ends 3 residues before the CDR3 does, and the rest of the CDR3 is filled in from the germline J gene. V usage is TRBV7-2 and J usage is TRBJ1-1, with D perhaps TRBD1 (5 bases). The CDR3 spans 15 residues. The germline gives CDR1 SGHTA, CDR2 FQGNSA. V was trimmed by 2 bases and J by 0 bases, leaving 10 bases between them. The CDR3 bases that were read are TGTGCCAGCAGCTTACTCAGGGTCTTGAACACTGAA. Protein: CASSLLRVLNTE. The CDR3, in full, reads CASSLLRVLNTEAFF.

This clone appeared many times. Its ends do not fully match the called genes, so a read error is possible. The read terminates 3 residues ahead of where the CDR3 ends, so the germline J gene completes it. The V and J genes are TRBV7-9 and TRBJ1-6; no firm D call. The V gene's germline CDR1 is SEHNR and CDR2 FQNEAQ (reference sequence). The CDR3 sequence is 12 residues long. The CDR3 spells CASSSSNSPLHF. Incomplete CDR3 DNA: TGTGCCAGCAGCTCCTCTAATTCACCC.

This clone was counted ten times or more. The read finishes 3 residues shy of the CDR3 end, and the germline J gene is used to complete it. This sequence joins TRBV6-2 or TRBV6-3 and TRBJ2-3; weak D call: TRBD1 (6 bases). Trimming took 6 bases from V and 6 from J, leaving 19 bases between them. This CDR3 spans 15 amino acids. The germline V gene has CDR1 MNHEY and CDR2 SVGEGT. CDR3 DNA, as far as it was read: TGTGCCAGCAGGGAACTCAGGACAGAAAGCGATACG. Translation: CASRELRTESDT. The full CDR3 protein reads CASRELRTESDTQYF.

This clone turned up a few times. The read comes to an end 3 residues before the CDR3 does, leaving the germline J gene to fill in the end. The chain uses TRBV11-2 and TRBJ1-1; no clear D gene. Trimming left V 5 bases short and J 1 base short, with 11 bases between. The V gene's germline CDR1 is SGHAT and CDR2 FQNNGV. This CDR3 comprises 14 residues. CDR3 DNA (partial): TGTGCCAGCAGCCCCAGTAGGGCGAACACTGAA. Translating gives CASSPSRANTE. The entire CDR3 sequence reads CASSPSRANTEAFF.

This clone has a count of ten or more. The read halts 3 residues ahead of the CDR3 end, with the missing end drawn from the germline J gene. V is TRBV19 and J is TRBJ1-2; D may be TRBD1 (5 bases). Germline CDR1 is LNHDA and CDR2 is SQIVND (reference sequence). The V end was cut by 2 bases, the J end by 1 base, with 11 bases between. CDR3 length equals 15 residues. Here the CDR3 reads CASSIRQGGNYGYTF. Partial CDR3 DNA: TGTGCCAGTAGTATAAGGCAGGGAGGTAACTATGGC.

This clone appeared many times. The observed sequence ends 3 residues before the CDR3 terminus, with the missing tail filled in from the germline J gene. The chain is built from TRBV2 and TRBJ2-7, with 11 bases fitting TRBD2. Germline V gene lookup returns CDR1 SNHLY and CDR2 FYNNEI. V lost 5 bases to trimming and J lost 0 bases; unmatched junction nucleotides: 12. This CDR3 is 18 amino acids long. CDR3 residues: CASSLRGLAVPGSYEQYF. Incomplete CDR3 DNA: TGTGCCAGCAGTCTTAGGGGACTAGCGGTTCCGGGCTCCTACGAG.

A note on this clone: The CDR3 is cut off 3 residues early in the read; its end comes from the germline J gene. J is TRBJ2-3 and V is TRBV5-6; D possibly corresponds to TRBD1 (5 bases). Per the germline V gene, CDR1 is SGHDT and CDR2 is YYEEEE. The CDR3 is made up of 14 amino acids. CDR3 bases read: TGTGCCAGCAGGCTTAGGGGCGGTTTAGAGACG. Protein product: CASRLRGGLET. The whole CDR3 is CASRLRGGLETQYF. The whole variable domain, filled in from reference TRBV5-6 and TRBJ2-3, reads DAGVTQSPTHLIKTRGQQVTLRCSPKSGHDTVSWYQQALGQGPQFIFQYYEEEERQRGNFPDRFSGHQFPNYSSELNVNALLLGDSALYLCASRLRGGLETQYFGPGTRLTVL.

This clone has at least ten counts. Read sequence stops 3 residues before the CDR3 end, and the germline J gene provides the missing end. The chain has TRBV7-2 and TRBJ2-1, with D unresolved. V lost 1 base to trimming and J lost 5 bases, with 12 bases between them. Per germline, CDR1 SGHTA and CDR2 FQGNSA. The length of the CDR3 is 15 residues. CDR3 DNA, as far as it was read: TGTGCCAGCAGCTTAGTTAGCTCCCAAGACAATGAG. Its translation: CASSLVSSQDNE. The CDR3 in full is CASSLVSSQDNEQFF.

This clone has only a few counts. The read comes to an end 3 residues before the CDR3 does, leaving the germline J gene to fill in the end. J is TRBJ1-6 and V is TRBV6-2 or TRBV6-3; a weak D match, TRBD1 (5 bases). V was shortened by 1 base and J by 7 bases, with 8 bases between the two germline ends. The V gene's germline CDR1 is MNHEY and CDR2 SVGEGT. The CDR3 has 14 amino acids. The part of the CDR3 DNA that was read is TGTGCCAGCAGTTACTTTGGGGCAAATTCACCC. As protein: CASSYFGANSP. The CDR3 in full is CASSYFGANSPLHF.

This clone was seen repeatedly, ten times or more. Read data end 3 residues before the CDR3 end; the end is taken from the germline J gene. Other DNA sequences from this sample encode an identical CDR3 as well. The chain joins TRBV29-1 to TRBJ2-3, with TRBD2 matching 7 bases. This CDR3 has 18 residues. Germline CDR1 and CDR2: SQVTM and ANQGSEA. After removal of 6 bases from V and 0 bases from J, the junction contained 18 bases not matched to a gene. CDR3 bases read: TGCAGCGTCGAGCCAGGGACTATCGCCATTGCTAGCACAGATACG. As protein: CSVEPGTIAIASTDT. The entire CDR3 is CSVEPGTIAIASTDTQYF.

This clone came up many times. The read finishes 3 residues shy of the CDR3 end, and the germline J gene is used to complete it. The V call is TRBV11-3, the J call TRBJ2-7; TRBD2 is a possible D gene (5 bases). The CDR3 sequence is 15 residues long. Per the germline V gene, CDR1 is SGHNT and CDR2 is YENEEA. V lost 5 bases and J lost 6, with 20 bases in between. The CDR3: CASSGRTLSRGEQYF. CDR3 bases read: TGTGCCAGCAGCGGCAGGACCTTGTCCCGGGGCGAG.

This clone has a handful of counts. The sequenced fragment ends 3 residues before the CDR3 boundary, so the rest is inferred from the germline J gene. The V gene is TRBV7-2, the J gene TRBJ2-7; tentatively, D is TRBD2 (7 bases). The CDR3 is 13 residues long. V lost 3 bases, J lost 4 bases, and 10 bases lay in between. Germline V lookup: CDR1 SGHTA, CDR2 FQGNSA. The CDR3: CASSFGGQYEQYF. Incomplete CDR3 DNA: TGTGCCAGCAGCTTCGGGGGGCAGTACGAG. The whole variable domain, remainder taken from reference TRBV7-2 and TRBJ2-7, is GAGVSQSPSNKVTEKGKDVELRCDPISGHTALYWYRQSLGQGLEFLIYFQGNSAPDKSGLPSDRFSAERTGGSVSTLTIQRTQQEDSAVYLCASSFGGQYEQYFGPGTRLTVT.

This clone was seen ten or more times. The CDR3 goes on 3 residues after the read ends, and that part is filled in from the germline J gene. This rearrangement joins TRBV7-8 to TRBJ1-6, with 8 bases that match TRBD1. V dropped 5 bases and J dropped 10; count of bases not matched to a gene: 7. Germline values: CDR1 SGHVS, CDR2 FQNEAQ. This CDR3 is built from 14 residues. The CDR3 is CASSKDRVRSPLHF. Partial CDR3 DNA: TGTGCCAGCAGCAAGGACAGGGTTCGGTCACCC.

Comments on this clone: The read terminates 3 residues before the CDR3 end, so the remaining end is supplied by the germline J gene. The V call is TRBV7-2, the J call TRBJ1-5; no definite D call. The CDR3 runs 15 residues. With 2 bases removed from V and 0 bases from J, the gap between germline ends came to 8 bases. The germline V gene encodes CDR1 SGHTA and CDR2 FQGNSA. CDR3 amino acids: CASSLITNSNQPQHF. The sequenced part of the CDR3 DNA is TGTGCCAGCAGCTTAATCACTAATAGCAATCAGCCC.

Only a few counts were recorded for this clone. Compared with germline, one end of the junction differs, possibly owing to a read error. The sequence runs out 3 residues before the end of the CDR3; the remainder is reconstructed from the germline J gene. The J gene is TRBJ2-5, the V gene TRBV7-7; 12 bases agree with TRBD2. CDR3 length: 16 residues. Germline CDR1 and CDR2: SSHAT and FNYEAQ (reference sequence). The CDR3 DNA, read in part, is TGTGCTAGCAGCCCAAGTAGACTAGCGGGAGAAGCGACC. This codes for CASSPSRLAGEAT. The complete CDR3 protein is CASSPSRLAGEATQYF.

This clone was recorded many times. The sequence runs out 3 residues before the end of the CDR3; the remainder is reconstructed from the germline J gene. The chain couples TRBV30 to TRBJ1-2; 8 nucleotides agree with TRBD1. In germline, CDR1 is GTSNPN, CDR2 SVGIG (reference sequence). The CDR3 covers 13 residues. The chain's CDR3 is CAWSRTGSGGYTF. CDR3 bases read: TGTGCCTGGAGTCGGACAGGGTCTGGAGGC.

There are many counts of this clone. The CDR3 extends 3 residues past the end of the read, so its final part is completed from the germline J gene. The rearrangement links TRBV7-8 to TRBJ2-4; possibly TRBD1 for D (6 bases). Trimming left V 5 bases short and J 0 bases short, with 20 bases between. In germline, CDR1 is SGHVS, CDR2 FQNEAQ. This CDR3 has 18 amino acids. The CDR3: CASSPIQGPSVAKNIQYF. CDR3 DNA (partial): TGTGCCAGCAGCCCCATACAGGGACCCTCTGTAGCCAAAAACATT.

This clone was counted many times. The read terminates 3 residues before the CDR3 end, so the remaining end is supplied by the germline J gene. The chain employs TRBV9 and TRBJ2-3; 11 bases line up with TRBD2. The CDR3 is made up of 15 amino acids. V shed 1 base and J 5 bases; nucleotides not matched to a gene: 3. The germline V gene encodes CDR1 SGDLS and CDR2 YYNGEE. CDR3 DNA (partial): TGTGCCAGCAGCGTATGGCTAGCGGGAGGAGATACG. It translates to CASSVWLAGGDT. The CDR3 in its entirety is CASSVWLAGGDTQYF.

This clone was picked up many times. The CDR3 end falls 3 residues outside the read, so it is completed with the germline J gene. The V and J genes are TRBV4-2 and TRBJ2-3; D may be TRBD1 (6 bases). This CDR3 contains 17 residues. In germline, CDR1 is LGHNA, CDR2 YNFKEQ. V lost 0 bases, J lost 4 bases, and 17 bases lay in between. The sequenced part of the CDR3 DNA is TGTGCCAGCAGCCAAGACTTCAGGGGCGGAGAGGCAGATACG. It encodes CASSQDFRGGEADT. The full CDR3 is CASSQDFRGGEADTQYF.

This clone was seen at least ten times. The read stops 3 residues short of the end of the CDR3; the missing end is completed from the germline J gene. This chain joins TRBV6-2 or TRBV6-3 and TRBJ2-1; 7 positions match TRBD1. V lost 4 bases to trimming and J lost 9 bases; unmatched junction nucleotides: 6. The germline V gene has CDR1 MNHEY and CDR2 SVGEGT. The CDR3 loop spans 13 amino acids. The part of the CDR3 DNA that was read is TGTGCCAGCAGTTCCCAGACAGGGAGTGAG. The encoded protein is CASSSQTGSE. The complete CDR3 protein is CASSSQTGSEQFF.

There are many counts of this clone. The sequenced fragment ends 3 residues before the CDR3 boundary, so the rest is inferred from the germline J gene. The chain has TRBV28 and TRBJ2-7; maybe TRBD2 (5 bases). CDR1 MDHEN and CDR2 SYDVKM come from the germline V gene. V was trimmed by 6 bases and J by 3 bases, leaving 15 bases between them. CDR3 length: 14 amino acids. CDR3 sequence: CASRLPGIFYEQYF. The CDR3 bases that were read are TGTGCCAGCAGACTTCCGGGGATTTTCTACGAG.